The T cell receptor beta chain described here comes from a study of OX40 agonist ivuxolimab in advanced cancers. As for the study in general: Patients were dosed intravenously with ivuxolimab at 0.01 to 10 mg/kg every 2 weeks. The study's findings and limits: Researchers report that CD8+ T cells had, on average, more expanded clones than CD4+.

Profiling relied on immunoSEQ multiplex PCR, and the TCRdb table lists in-frame clones only, not all of them. The sample gives nearly 90,000 clones, 80% to 90% of which show up once; around 1.6% is in the top ten. Sampling times: baseline, cycle 4 day 1, cycle 7 day 1. This clone has just a few counts. Its antigen is not known. Germline assignment: CDR1 SEHNR and CDR2 FQNEAQ (reference sequence). Trimming took off 7 bases at V and 4 bases at J, with 10 bases between the two ends. The CDR3 contains 12 residues. Material: CD4+ or CD8+ T cells sorted from blood, obtained in a trial of the OX40 agonist ivuxolimab. The chain has TRBV7-9 and TRBJ1-2; no firm D call. The sequence was collected from an adult with an advanced solid tumor such as melanoma, head and neck, liver or kidney cancer. This CDR3 reads CASTLYSYGYTF. The CDR3 nucleotides read TGTGCCAGCACCCTCTACAGCTATGGCTACACCTTC.